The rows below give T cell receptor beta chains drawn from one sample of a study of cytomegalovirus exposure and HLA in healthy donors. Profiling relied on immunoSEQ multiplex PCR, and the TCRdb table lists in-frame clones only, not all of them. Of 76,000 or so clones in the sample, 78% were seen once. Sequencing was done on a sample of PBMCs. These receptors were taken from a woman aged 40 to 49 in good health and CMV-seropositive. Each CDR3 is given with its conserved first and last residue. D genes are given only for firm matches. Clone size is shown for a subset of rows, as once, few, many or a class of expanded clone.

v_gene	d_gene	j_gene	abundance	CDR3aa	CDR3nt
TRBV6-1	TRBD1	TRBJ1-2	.	CASSPTGLYGYTF	TGTGCCAGCAGCCCGACAGGGCTCTATGGCTACACCTTC
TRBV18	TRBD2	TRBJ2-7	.	CASSPGLAGVTYEQYF	TGTGCCAGCTCACCTGGGCTAGCGGGGGTTACCTACGAGCAGTACTTC
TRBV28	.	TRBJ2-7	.	CASSPPTYEQYF	TGTGCCAGCAGTCCCCCCACCTACGAGCAGTACTTC
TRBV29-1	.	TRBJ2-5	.	CSVEGGQGGMETQYF	TGCAGCGTTGAAGGGGGCCAGGGGGGAATGGAGACCCAGTACTTC
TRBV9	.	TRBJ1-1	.	CASSEDWGPNTEAFF	TGTGCCAGCAGCGAGGATTGGGGGCCGAACACTGAAGCTTTCTTT
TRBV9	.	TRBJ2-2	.	CASSSPGPNTGELFF	TGTGCCAGCAGCTCTCCGGGTCCTAACACCGGGGAGCTGTTTTTT
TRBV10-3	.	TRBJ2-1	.	CAISGGPYNEQFF	TGTGCCATCAGTGGGGGCCCCTACAATGAGCAGTTCTTC
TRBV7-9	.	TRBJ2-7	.	CSSSLVGYEQYF	TGTTCCAGCAGCTTAGTCGGCTACGAGCAGTACTTC
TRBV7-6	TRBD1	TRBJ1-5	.	CASSPTGDGNQPQHF	TGTGCCAGCAGCCCGACAGGGGACGGCAATCAGCCCCAGCATTTT
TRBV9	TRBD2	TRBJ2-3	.	CASSSGGITDTQYF	TGTGCCAGCAGTAGCGGGGGAATCACAGATACGCAGTATTTT
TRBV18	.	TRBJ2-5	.	CASSRPSGEGEQYF	TGTGCCAGCTCACGACCTTCAGGGGAAGGGGAGCAGTACTTC
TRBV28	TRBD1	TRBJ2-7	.	CASSTRTGASYEQYF	TGTGCCAGCAGTACCCGGACAGGGGCCTCCTACGAGCAGTACTTC
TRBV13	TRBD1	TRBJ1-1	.	CASSASGTALHTEAFF	TGTGCCAGCAGCGCCTCCGGGACAGCACTTCACACTGAAGCTTTCTTT
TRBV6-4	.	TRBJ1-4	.	CASTPWEGITTNEKLFF	TGTGCCAGCACTCCCTGGGAGGGGATCACAACTAATGAAAAACTGTTTTTT
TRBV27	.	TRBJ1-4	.	CASSLSIGRGTNEKLFF	TGTGCCAGCAGTTTATCGATAGGAAGAGGAACTAATGAAAAACTGTTTTTT
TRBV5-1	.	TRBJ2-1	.	CASSSDSQGEQFF	TGCGCCAGCAGTTCGGACAGCCAGGGCGAGCAGTTCTTC
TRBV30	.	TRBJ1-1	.	CAWRGLLNRETEAFF	TGTGCCTGGAGAGGATTACTCAACAGGGAAACTGAAGCTTTCTTT
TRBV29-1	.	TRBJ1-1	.	CSVVSVYNTEAFF	TGCAGCGTTGTCTCGGTGTACAACACTGAAGCTTTCTTT
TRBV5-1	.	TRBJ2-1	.	CASNTGSSYNEQFF	TGCGCCAGCAATACAGGGAGCTCCTACAATGAGCAGTTCTTC
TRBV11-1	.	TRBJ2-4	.	CASSFGLAKNIQYF	TGTGCCAGCAGCTTTGGACTAGCCAAAAACATTCAGTACTTC
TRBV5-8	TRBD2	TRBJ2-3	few	CASSLWTSGPGNTQYF	TGTGCCAGCAGCTTATGGACTAGCGGTCCGGGGAATACGCAGTATTTT
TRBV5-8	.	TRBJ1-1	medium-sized	CASSPRRGALATEAFF	TGTGCCAGCAGCCCCAGGCGGGGGGCGCTTGCCACTGAAGCTTTCTTT
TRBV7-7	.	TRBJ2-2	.	CASSRDTPGTGELFF	TGTGCCAGCAGCAGGGACACCCCGGGGACCGGGGAGCTGTTTTTT
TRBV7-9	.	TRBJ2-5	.	CASSLVPEETQYF	TGTGCCAGCAGCTTAGTCCCAGAAGAGACCCAGTACTTC
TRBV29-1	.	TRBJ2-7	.	CSVEEGGLPSYEQYF	TGCAGCGTTGAAGAGGGGGGGCTACCTTCCTACGAGCAGTACTTC
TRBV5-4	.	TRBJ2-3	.	CASSPPKSIGDTQYF	TGTGCCAGCAGCCCCCCGAAATCAATCGGGGATACGCAGTATTTT
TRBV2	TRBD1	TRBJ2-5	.	CASPRQGVVEETQYF	TGTGCCAGCCCCCGACAGGGGGTTGTTGAAGAGACCCAGTACTTC
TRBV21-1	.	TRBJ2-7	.	CASSTTGGRFENYEQYF	TGTGCCAGCAGCACGACAGGGGGCCGTTTCGAAAACTACGAGCAGTACTTC
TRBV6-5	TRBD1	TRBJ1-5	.	CASSPQGGSQPQHF	TGTGCCAGCAGCCCACAGGGGGGTAGTCAGCCCCAGCATTTT
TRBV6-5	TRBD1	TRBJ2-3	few	CASRSRGSLSDTQYF	TGTGCCAGCAGAAGCAGGGGGTCGTTGTCAGATACGCAGTATTTT
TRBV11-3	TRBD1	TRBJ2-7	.	CASSIGTGKEDF	TGTGCCAGCAGCATCGGGACAGGAAAGGAGGACTTC
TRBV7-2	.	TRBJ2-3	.	CASSRQYLSTDTQYF	TGTGCCAGCAGCCGACAGTATCTTAGCACAGATACGCAGTATTTT
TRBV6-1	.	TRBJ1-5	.	CASRGRMGSNQPQHF	TGTGCCAGCAGGGGGCGGATGGGGAGCAATCAGCCCCAGCATTTT
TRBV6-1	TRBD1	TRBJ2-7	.	CASSASRTGGEQYF	TGTGCCAGCAGTGCATCTCGGACAGGGGGCGAGCAGTACTTC
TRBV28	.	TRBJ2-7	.	CASSSTYEQYF	TGTGCCAGCAGTTCAACCTACGAGCAGTACTTC
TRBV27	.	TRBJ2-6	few	CASSYSSGANVLTF	TGTGCCAGCAGTTACAGCTCTGGGGCCAACGTCCTGACTTTC
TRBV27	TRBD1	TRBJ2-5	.	CASSSTGGSGETQYF	TGTGCCAGCAGTTCGACAGGGGGAAGCGGAGAGACCCAGTACTTC
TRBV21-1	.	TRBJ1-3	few	CASSKRRGAFSGNTIYF	TGTGCCAGCAGCAAGAGGAGGGGAGCGTTCTCTGGAAACACCATATATTTT
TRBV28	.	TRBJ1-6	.	CASETGTSQGNSPLHF	TGTGCCAGCGAAACAGGGACCTCTCAGGGTAATTCACCCCTCCACTTT
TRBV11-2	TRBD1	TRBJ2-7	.	CASSSRTGGYSYEQYF	TGTGCCAGCAGCTCCCGGACAGGGGGCTACTCCTACGAGCAGTACTTC
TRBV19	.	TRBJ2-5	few	CASSIPYQETQYF	TGTGCCAGTAGTATTCCCTACCAAGAGACCCAGTACTTC
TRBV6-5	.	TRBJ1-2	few	CASSYSAENYGYTF	TGTGCCAGCAGTTACTCGGCGGAGAACTATGGCTACACCTTC
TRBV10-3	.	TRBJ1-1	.	CAIGHLNTEAFF	TGTGCCATCGGACACTTGAACACTGAAGCTTTCTTT
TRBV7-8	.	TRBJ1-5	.	CASSLERRNQPQHF	TGTGCCAGCAGCTTAGAGAGGAGGAATCAGCCCCAGCATTTT
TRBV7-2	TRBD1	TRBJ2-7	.	CASSHGTGSFYEQYF	TGTGCCAGCAGCCACGGGACAGGTAGTTTCTACGAGCAGTACTTC
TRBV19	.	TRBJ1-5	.	CASNGTNFQPQHF	TGTGCCAGTAACGGGACAAATTTTCAGCCCCAGCATTTT
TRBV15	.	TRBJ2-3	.	CATSRDNRLVPDTQYF	TGTGCCACCAGCAGAGATAACCGGCTAGTCCCAGATACGCAGTATTTT
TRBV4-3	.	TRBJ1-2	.	CASSQAGALINYGYTF	TGCGCCAGCAGCCAGGCAGGGGCGCTTATTAACTATGGCTACACCTTC
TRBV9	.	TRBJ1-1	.	CASSVGVTTEAFF	TGTGCCAGCAGCGTAGGAGTTACCACTGAAGCTTTCTTT
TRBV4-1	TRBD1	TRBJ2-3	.	CASSGTGVDTQYF	TGCGCCAGCAGCGGGACAGGGGTGGATACGCAGTATTTT
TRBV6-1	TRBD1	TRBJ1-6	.	CASSDRTGGSPLHF	TGTGCCAGCAGTGACCGGACAGGTGGTTCACCCCTCCACTTT
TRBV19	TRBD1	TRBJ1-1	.	CASSAGQPNTEAFF	TGTGCCAGTAGTGCGGGACAGCCGAACACTGAAGCTTTCTTT
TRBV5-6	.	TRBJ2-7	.	CASSTMTAPYEQYF	TGTGCCAGCAGCACCATGACAGCACCCTACGAGCAGTACTTC
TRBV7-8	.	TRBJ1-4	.	CASSSRVATNEKLFF	TGTGCCAGCAGCTCCCGGGTAGCAACTAATGAAAAACTGTTTTTT
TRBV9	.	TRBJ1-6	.	CASSGRGGGGNSPLHF	TGTGCCAGCAGCGGGCGGGGAGGTGGTGGGAATTCACCCCTCCACTTT